This is a list of T cell receptor beta chains from one sample in a study of monozygotic twins with inflammatory bowel disease. TCRdb reworked the 5' RACE reads into one entry per CDR3 protein, no DNA. This sample contains about 420,000 distinct CDR3 sequences. Sequencing was performed on blood. The receptors were gathered from a human donor with ulcerative colitis or Crohn's disease, or a healthy co-twin of an affected twin (not recorded which). Each CDR3 is given with its conserved first and last residue.

CDR3aa	j_gene	v_gene
CAWSSPGRGTEAFF	TRBJ1-1	TRBV30
CASRVGLAGGPQETQYF	TRBJ2-5	TRBV10-2
CSGGRSGSKAFF	TRBJ1-1	TRBV29-1
CASSYGNGPSGANVLTF	TRBJ2-6	TRBV6-2/TRBV6-3
CATDFDRNYGYTF	TRBJ1-2	TRBV6-1
CSVSQGWNTEAFF	TRBJ1-1	TRBV29-1
CSAGGGLGKETQYF	TRBJ2-5	TRBV20-1
CASSTKGRLNYEQYF	TRBJ2-7	TRBV27
CASSPPAPHGYTF	TRBJ1-2	TRBV3-1
CASSPLSGRAYEQYF	TRBJ2-7	TRBV14
CASRDKLAGGRTEQFF	TRBJ2-1	TRBV6-1
CASSSNSGRSYEQYF	TRBJ2-7	TRBV7-8
CSVEVKASYEQYF	TRBJ2-7	TRBV29-1
CASSFSASSSYEQYF	TRBJ2-7	TRBV27
CASSPQSSMNTEAFF	TRBJ1-1	TRBV18
CASSGRLGFNYGYTF	TRBJ1-2	TRBV28
CSAMSGGTETQYF	TRBJ2-5	TRBV20-1
CASSPPVGTGRETQYF	TRBJ2-5	TRBV18
CASNSGTGGAGELFF	TRBJ2-2	TRBV7-2
CSARAADYNEQFF	TRBJ2-1	TRBV20-1
CASIGGREETQYF	TRBJ2-5	TRBV6-2/TRBV6-3
CASSSVSGPPRDEQFF	TRBJ2-1	TRBV27
CAMGFRLRAETQYF	TRBJ2-5	TRBV12-5
CASSLGSGGLAEAFF	TRBJ1-1	TRBV13
CSVAHGGRVYEQYF	TRBJ2-7	TRBV29-1
CASSQDRGHGETQYF	TRBJ2-5	TRBV4-2
CASSPGTSVKQFF	TRBJ2-1	TRBV7-2
CSVEVPSGGFYNEQFF	TRBJ2-1	TRBV29-1
CASSLVVGGAYEQYF	TRBJ2-7	TRBV7-2
CSVNPGQGLGGYTF	TRBJ1-2	TRBV29-1